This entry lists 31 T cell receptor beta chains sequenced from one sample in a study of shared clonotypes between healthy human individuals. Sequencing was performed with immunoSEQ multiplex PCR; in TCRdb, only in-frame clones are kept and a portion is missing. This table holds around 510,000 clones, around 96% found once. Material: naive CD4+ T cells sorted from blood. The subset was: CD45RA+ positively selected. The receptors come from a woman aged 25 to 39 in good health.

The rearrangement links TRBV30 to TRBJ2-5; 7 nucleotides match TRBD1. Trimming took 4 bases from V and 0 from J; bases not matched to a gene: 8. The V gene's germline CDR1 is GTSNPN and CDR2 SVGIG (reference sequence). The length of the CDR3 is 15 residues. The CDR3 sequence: CAWNTDRLYQETQYF. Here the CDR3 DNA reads TGTGCCTGGAATACGGACAGGCTGTACCAAGAGACCCAGTACTTC. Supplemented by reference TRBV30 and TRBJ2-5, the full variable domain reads SQTIHQWPATLVQPVGSPLSLECTVEGTSNPNLYWYRQAAGRGLQLLFYSVGIGQISSEVPQNLSASRPQDRQFILSSKKLLLSDSGFYLCAWNTDRLYQETQYFGPGTRLLVL.

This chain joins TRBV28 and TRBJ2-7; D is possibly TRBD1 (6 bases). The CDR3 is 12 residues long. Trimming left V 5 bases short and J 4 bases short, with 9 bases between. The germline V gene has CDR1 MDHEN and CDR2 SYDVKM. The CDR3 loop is CASSEQGYEQYF. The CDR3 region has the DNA TGTGCCAGCAGTGAACAGGGTTACGAGCAGTACTTC.

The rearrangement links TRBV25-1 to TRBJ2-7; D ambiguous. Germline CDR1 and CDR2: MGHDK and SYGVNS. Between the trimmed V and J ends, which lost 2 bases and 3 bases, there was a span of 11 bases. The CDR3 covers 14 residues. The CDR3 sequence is CASSERIDDYEQYF. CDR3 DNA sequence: TGTGCCAGCAGTGAAAGGATTGACGACTACGAGCAGTACTTC.

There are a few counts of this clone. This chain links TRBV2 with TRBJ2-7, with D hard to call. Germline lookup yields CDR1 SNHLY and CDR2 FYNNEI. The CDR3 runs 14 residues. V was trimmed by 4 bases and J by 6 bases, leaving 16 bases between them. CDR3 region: CASSGDPLGSEQYF. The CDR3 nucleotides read TGTGCCAGCAGTGGGGATCCCCTAGGTAGCGAGCAGTACTTC.

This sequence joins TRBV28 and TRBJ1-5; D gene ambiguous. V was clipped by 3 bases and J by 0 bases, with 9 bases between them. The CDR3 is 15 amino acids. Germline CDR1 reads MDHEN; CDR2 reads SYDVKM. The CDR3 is CASSFASYSNQPQHF. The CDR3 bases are TGTGCCAGCAGTTTCGCCAGCTATAGCAATCAGCCCCAGCATTTT.

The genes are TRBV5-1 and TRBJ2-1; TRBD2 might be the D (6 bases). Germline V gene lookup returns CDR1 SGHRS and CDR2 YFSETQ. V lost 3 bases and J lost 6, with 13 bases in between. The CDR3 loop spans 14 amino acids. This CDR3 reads CASSSGSGSNEQFF. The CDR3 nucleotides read TGCGCCAGCAGCTCCGGAAGCGGGTCCAATGAGCAGTTCTTC.

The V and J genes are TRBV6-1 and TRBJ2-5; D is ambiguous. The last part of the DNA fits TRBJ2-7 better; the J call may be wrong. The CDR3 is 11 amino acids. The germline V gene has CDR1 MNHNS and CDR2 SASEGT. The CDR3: CASSMTYEQYF. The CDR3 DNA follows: TGTGCCAGCAGTATGACCTACGAGCAGTACTTC.

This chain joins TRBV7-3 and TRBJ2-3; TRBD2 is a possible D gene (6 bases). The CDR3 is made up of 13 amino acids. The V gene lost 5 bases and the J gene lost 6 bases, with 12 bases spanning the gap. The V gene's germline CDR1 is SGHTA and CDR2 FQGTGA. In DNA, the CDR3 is TGTGCCAGCAGCGAGACTAGTTGGGATACGCAGTATTTT. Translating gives CASSETSWDTQYF.

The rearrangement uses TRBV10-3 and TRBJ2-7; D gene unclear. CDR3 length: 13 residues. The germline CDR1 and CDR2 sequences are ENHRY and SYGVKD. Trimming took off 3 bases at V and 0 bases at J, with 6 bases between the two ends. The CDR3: CAISDSNSYEQYF. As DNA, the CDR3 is TGTGCCATCAGTGACAGCAACTCCTACGAGCAGTACTTC.

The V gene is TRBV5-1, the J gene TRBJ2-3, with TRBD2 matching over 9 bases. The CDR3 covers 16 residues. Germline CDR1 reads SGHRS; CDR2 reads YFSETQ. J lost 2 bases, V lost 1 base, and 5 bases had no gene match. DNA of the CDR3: TGCGCCAGCAGCTTGTTGGCGGGAGGGGCCACAGATACGCAGTATTTT. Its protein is CASSLLAGGATDTQYF.

In nucleotides, the CDR3 is TGTGCCACCAGCAGTGAAGCGGGGGGGCAGTACTTC. Translated: CATSSEAGGQYF. The rearrangement joins TRBV15 to TRBJ2-7; TRBD2 matches at 9 bases. The V segment lost 3 bases and the J segment 9 bases; nucleotides outside the gene matches: 3. There are 12 residues in the CDR3. Germline V CDR1 and CDR2: LNHNV, YYDKDF (reference sequence).

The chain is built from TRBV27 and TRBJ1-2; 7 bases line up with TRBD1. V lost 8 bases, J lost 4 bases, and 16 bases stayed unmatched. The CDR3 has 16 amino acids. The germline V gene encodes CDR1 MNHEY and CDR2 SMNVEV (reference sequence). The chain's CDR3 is CASHPVGQVLIYGYTF. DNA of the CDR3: TGTGCCAGCCACCCCGTTGGACAGGTCCTGATCTATGGCTACACCTTC.

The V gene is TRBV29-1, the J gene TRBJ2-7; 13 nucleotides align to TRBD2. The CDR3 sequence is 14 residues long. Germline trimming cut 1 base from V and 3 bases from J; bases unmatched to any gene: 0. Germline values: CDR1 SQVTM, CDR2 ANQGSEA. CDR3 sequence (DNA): TGCAGCGTTGAAGGACTAGCGGGGGGCTACGAGCAGTACTTC. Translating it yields CSVEGLAGGYEQYF.

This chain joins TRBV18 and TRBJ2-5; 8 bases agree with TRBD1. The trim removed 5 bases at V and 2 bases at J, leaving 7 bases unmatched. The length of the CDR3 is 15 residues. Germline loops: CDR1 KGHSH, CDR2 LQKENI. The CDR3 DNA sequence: TGTGCCAGCTCAACAAGGACAGGGCGGCAAGAGACCCAGTACTTC. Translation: CASSTRTGRQETQYF.

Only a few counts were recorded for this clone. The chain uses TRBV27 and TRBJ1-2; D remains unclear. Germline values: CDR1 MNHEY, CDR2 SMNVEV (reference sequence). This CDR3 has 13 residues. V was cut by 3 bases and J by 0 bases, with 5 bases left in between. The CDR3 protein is CASSFAANYGYTF. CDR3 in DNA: TGTGCCAGCAGTTTCGCAGCTAACTATGGCTACACCTTC.

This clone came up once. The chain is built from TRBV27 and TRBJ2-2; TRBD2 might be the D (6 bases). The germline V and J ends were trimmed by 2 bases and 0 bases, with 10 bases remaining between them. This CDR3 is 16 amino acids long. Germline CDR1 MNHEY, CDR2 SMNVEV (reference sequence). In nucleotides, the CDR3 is TGTGCCAGCAGTTTAATAGCTAGCGCGAACACCGGGGAGCTGTTTTTT. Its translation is CASSLIASANTGELFF.

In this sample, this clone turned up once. The CDR3 DNA sequence: TGTGCCAGTACCCCCAATGGAGTCTTGACCGGGGAGCTGTTTTTT. It is translated as CASTPNGVLTGELFF. J is TRBJ2-2 and V is TRBV19; D gene unclear. The CDR3 has 15 residues. Trimming removed 7 bases at V and 5 bases at J, with 17 bases between. The V gene's germline CDR1 is LNHDA and CDR2 SQIVND (reference sequence).

For the CDR3, the DNA is TGCGCCAGCAGCTTCGGTGGACTGAACTCCTACGAGCAGTACTTC. This gives the protein CASSFGGLNSYEQYF. This chain joins TRBV5-1 and TRBJ2-7; D may be TRBD2 (5 bases). Trimming took 2 bases from V and 0 from J, leaving 12 bases between them. This CDR3 has 15 residues. Germline V CDR1 and CDR2: SGHRS, YFSETQ.

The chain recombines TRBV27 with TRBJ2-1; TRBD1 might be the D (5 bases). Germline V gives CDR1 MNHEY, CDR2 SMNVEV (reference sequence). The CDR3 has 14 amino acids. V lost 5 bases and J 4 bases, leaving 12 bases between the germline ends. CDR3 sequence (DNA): TGTGCCAGCAGTCCCCCCGACAGATACAATGAGCAGTTCTTC. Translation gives CASSPPDRYNEQFF.

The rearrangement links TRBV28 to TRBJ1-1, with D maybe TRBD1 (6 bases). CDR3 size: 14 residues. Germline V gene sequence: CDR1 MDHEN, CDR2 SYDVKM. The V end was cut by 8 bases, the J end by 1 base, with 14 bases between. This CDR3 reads CASLPGHQNTEAFF. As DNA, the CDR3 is TGTGCCAGCCTCCCGGGACACCAGAACACTGAAGCTTTCTTT.

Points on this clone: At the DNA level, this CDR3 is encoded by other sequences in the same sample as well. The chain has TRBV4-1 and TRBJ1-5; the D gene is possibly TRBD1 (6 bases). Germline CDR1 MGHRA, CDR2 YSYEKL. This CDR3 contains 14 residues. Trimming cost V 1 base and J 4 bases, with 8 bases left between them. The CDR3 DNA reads TGCGCCAGCAGCCAAGGCCAGGGGAATCAGCCCCAGCATTTT. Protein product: CASSQGQGNQPQHF.

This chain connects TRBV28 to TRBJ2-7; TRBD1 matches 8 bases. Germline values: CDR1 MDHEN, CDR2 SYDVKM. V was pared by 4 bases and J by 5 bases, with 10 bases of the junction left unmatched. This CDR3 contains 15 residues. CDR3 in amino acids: CASSSHQGAVHEQYF. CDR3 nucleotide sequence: TGTGCCAGCAGTTCCCATCAGGGGGCGGTCCACGAGCAGTACTTC.

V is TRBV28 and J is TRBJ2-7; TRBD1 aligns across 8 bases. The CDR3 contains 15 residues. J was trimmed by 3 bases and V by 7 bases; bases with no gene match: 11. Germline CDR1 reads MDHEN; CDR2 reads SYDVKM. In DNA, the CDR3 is TGTGCCAGCACCCCGTCCGGGACAGGCGACTACGAGCAGTACTTC. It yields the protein CASTPSGTGDYEQYF.

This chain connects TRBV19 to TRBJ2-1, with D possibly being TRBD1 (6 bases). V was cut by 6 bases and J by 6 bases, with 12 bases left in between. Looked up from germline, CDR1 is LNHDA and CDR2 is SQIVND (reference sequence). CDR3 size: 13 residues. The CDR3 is CASRPTGTNEQFF. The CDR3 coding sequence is TGTGCCAGTAGGCCGACAGGAACCAATGAGCAGTTCTTC. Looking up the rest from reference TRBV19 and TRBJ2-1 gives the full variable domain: DGGITQSPKYLFRKEGQNVTLSCEQNLNHDAMYWYRQDPGQGLRLIYYSQIVNDFQKGDIAEGYSVSREKKESFPLTVTSAQKNPTAFYLCASRPTGTNEQFFGPGTRLTVL.

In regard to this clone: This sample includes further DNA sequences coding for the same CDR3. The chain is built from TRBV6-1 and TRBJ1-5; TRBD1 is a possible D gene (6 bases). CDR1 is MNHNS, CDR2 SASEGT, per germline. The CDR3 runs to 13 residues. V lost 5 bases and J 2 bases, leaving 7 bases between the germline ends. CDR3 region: CASSRQGNQPQHF. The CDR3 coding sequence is TGTGCCAGCAGTAGACAGGGCAATCAGCCCCAGCATTTT.

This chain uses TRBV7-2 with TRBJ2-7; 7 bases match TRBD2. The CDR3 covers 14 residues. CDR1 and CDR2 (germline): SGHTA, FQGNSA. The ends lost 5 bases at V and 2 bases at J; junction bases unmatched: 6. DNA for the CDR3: TGTGCCAGCAGCCCCTCGGGAGGAACCTACGAGCAGTACTTC. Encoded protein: CASSPSGGTYEQYF. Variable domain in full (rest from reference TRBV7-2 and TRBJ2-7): GAGVSQSPSNKVTEKGKDVELRCDPISGHTALYWYRQSLGQGLEFLIYFQGNSAPDKSGLPSDRFSAERTGGSVSTLTIQRTQQEDSAVYLCASSPSGGTYEQYFGPGTRLTVT.

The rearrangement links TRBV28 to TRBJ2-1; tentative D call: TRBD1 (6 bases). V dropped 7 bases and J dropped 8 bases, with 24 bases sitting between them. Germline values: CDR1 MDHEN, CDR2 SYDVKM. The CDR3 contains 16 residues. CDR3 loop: CASTGAGRTVSHEQFF. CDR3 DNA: TGTGCCAGCACCGGCGCCGGAAGGACAGTCAGCCATGAGCAGTTCTTC.

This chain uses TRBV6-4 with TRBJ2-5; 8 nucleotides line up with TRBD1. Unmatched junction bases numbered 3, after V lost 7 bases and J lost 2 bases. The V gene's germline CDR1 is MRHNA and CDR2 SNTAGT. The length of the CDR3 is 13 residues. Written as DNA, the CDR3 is TGTGCCAGCAACAGGACAGGGCAAGAGACCCAGTACTTC. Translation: CASNRTGQETQYF.

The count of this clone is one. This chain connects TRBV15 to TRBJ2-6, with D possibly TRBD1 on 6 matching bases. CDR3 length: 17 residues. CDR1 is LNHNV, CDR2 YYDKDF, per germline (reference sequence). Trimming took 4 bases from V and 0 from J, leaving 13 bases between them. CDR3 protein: CATSIPGQLSGANVLTF. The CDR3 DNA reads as TGTGCCACCAGCATACCGGGACAACTCTCTGGGGCCAACGTCCTGACTTTC.

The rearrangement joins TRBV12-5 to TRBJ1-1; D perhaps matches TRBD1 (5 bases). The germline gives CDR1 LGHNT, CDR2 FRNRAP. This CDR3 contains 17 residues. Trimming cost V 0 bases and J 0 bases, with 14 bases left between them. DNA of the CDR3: TGTGCTAGTGGTTTGGTATGGGCCGGGGGGATGAACACTGAAGCTTTCTTT. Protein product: CASGLVWAGGMNTEAFF.

The CDR3 region has the DNA TGTGCCAGTATCGAACTGGGACAGGGAGCTTTCTTT. Translating it yields CASIELGQGAFF. The chain uses TRBV19 and TRBJ1-1, with 9 bases fitting TRBD1. The CDR3 spans 12 residues. The germline gives CDR1 LNHDA, CDR2 SQIVND (reference sequence). Germline trimming cut 7 bases from V and 10 bases from J; bases unmatched to any gene: 7.